The 2 T cell receptor beta chains below all came from one sample that was sequenced in a study of regulatory T cells in long-lasting Graves disease. As for time point: newly diagnosed GD, antithyroid drugs for less than 3 months. PBMC RNA was the source of the TCR library. Sequencing libraries for TCR beta were prepared with iRepertoire HTBI primers and Arm-PCR of CDR3 regions. TCRdb reprocessed the multiplex PCR reads with MiXCR, giving one entry per CDR3 protein. The sample yields over 500,000 distinct CDR3 sequences, around 15% seen once. This same sample was also part of a study on T cells in Graves' hyperthyroidism and ophthalmopathy.

Specimen: peripheral blood mononuclear cells (PBMCs), collected at new diagnosis, from a patient treated with antithyroid drugs. These receptors originate from a man younger than 35 with Graves disease.

The chain has TRBV6-1 and TRBJ2-1; D unresolved. Per the germline V gene, CDR1 is MNHNS and CDR2 is SASEGT. Trimming removed 5 bases from V and 0 bases from J, with 20 bases in between. The CDR3 has 18 amino acids. This chain's CDR3 is CASSKQTRLTSSYNEQFF. DNA for the CDR3: TGTGCCAGCAGTAAACAAACCCGACTGACAAGCTCCTACAATGAGCAGTTCTTC.

This clonotype was found many times. J is TRBJ2-2 and V is TRBV6-1; the match to TRBD2 covers 7 bases. From germline, CDR1 is MNHNS and CDR2 SASEGT. The CDR3 totals 16 residues. V trimming: 5 bases; J trimming: 1 base; junction bases outside the gene matches: 7. The chain's CDR3 is CASSKPGGRNTGELFF. The CDR3 DNA is TGTGCCAGCAGTAAACCTGGCGGGAGGAACACCGGGGAGCTGTTTTTT.